The source of this T cell receptor beta chain is a study of T-cell reconstitution after alpha-beta-depleted transplantation in children. This sample's TCRbeta library carried unique molecular identifier barcodes. TCRdb re-analysed the PCR reads in MiXCR, keeping a single row per CDR3 protein. The sample records some 830,000 distinct CDR3 sequences, about 15% being singletons. CDR1 and CDR2 from the germline V gene are SGHRS and YFSETQ. V dropped 4 bases and J dropped 7 bases, with 18 bases sitting between them. The CDR3 consists of 14 residues. This clonotype appeared a few times. The clonotype was recovered from a male patient younger than 18 who had a stem cell transplant for acute lymphoblastic leukemia, so the T cells may come from the graft donor. The chain couples TRBV5-1 to TRBJ2-7; D not resolved. The sequencing used PBMCs, mostly from graft donor cells, collected 360 days after TCRalphabeta/CD19-depleted stem cell transplant. CDR3 nucleotides: TGCGCCAGCAGCCATCCCAAGTGGTTGGAAGAGCAGTACTTC. As protein: CASSHPKWLEEQYF.